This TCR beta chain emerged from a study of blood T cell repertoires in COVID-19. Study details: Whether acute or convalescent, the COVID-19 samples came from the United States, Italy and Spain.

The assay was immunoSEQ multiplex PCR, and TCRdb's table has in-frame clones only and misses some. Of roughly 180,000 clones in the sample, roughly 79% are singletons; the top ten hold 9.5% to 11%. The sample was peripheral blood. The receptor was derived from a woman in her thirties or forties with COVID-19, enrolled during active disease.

The CDR3 DNA follows: TGTGCCAGCCAGCAGGGGGCTAATTCACCCCTCCACTTT. Its translation is CASQQGANSPLHF. The chain couples TRBV7-3 to TRBJ1-6, with 8 positions matching TRBD1. V was pared by 8 bases and J by 6 bases, with 3 bases of the junction left unmatched. Germline assignment: CDR1 SGHTA and CDR2 FQGTGA. This CDR3 has 13 residues.